The 26 T cell receptor beta chains in this list originate from one sample, sequenced in a study of regulatory T cells in long-lasting Graves disease. As to time point: persistent/refractory GD, antithyroid drugs over 5 years with positive TRAb. TCR sequences were obtained from RNA taken from PBMCs. Building the TCR beta libraries relied on iRepertoire HTBI primers, and CDR3 regions underwent Arm-PCR. TCRdb re-called the multiplex PCR reads through MiXCR, storing one row per CDR3 protein. The sample contains about 470,000 distinct CDR3 sequences, less than 25% of which appear only once. This material consisted of peripheral blood mononuclear cells (PBMCs), taken when the disease was refractory, from a patient treated with antithyroid drugs. The receptors shown here come from a female donor with Graves disease.

This clonotype was observed once. V is TRBV5-4 and J is TRBJ1-1; TRBD1 agrees at 8 bases. The CDR3 spans 15 residues. The V and J ends lost 2 bases and 4 bases, in that order; junction bases with no gene match: 7. Per the germline V gene, CDR1 is SGHNT and CDR2 is YYREEE (reference sequence). CDR3 sequence reads: CASSFLGQGFTEAFF. DNA of the CDR3: TGTGCCAGCAGCTTTCTTGGACAGGGTTTCACTGAAGCTTTCTTT.

This clonotype was observed at least ten times. The V gene is TRBV11-2, the J gene TRBJ2-7; D not resolved. From germline, CDR1 is SGHAT and CDR2 FQNNGV. This CDR3 is built from 13 residues. V shed 8 bases and J shed 2 bases, with 13 bases lying between them. CDR3 in amino acids: CASSPFSPYEQYF. The CDR3 bases are TGTGCCAGCTCCCCTTTCAGCCCCTACGAGCAGTACTTC. Complete variable domain (other parts from reference TRBV11-2 and TRBJ2-7): EAGVAQSPRYKIIEKRQSVAFWCNPISGHATLYWYQQILGQGPKLLIQFQNNGVVDDSQLPKDRFSAERLKGVDSTLKIQPAKLEDSAVYLCASSPFSPYEQYFGPGTRLTVT.

The chain uses TRBV5-1 and TRBJ2-7; TRBD2 aligns across 14 bases. This CDR3 contains 17 residues. Per germline, CDR1 SGHRS and CDR2 YFSETQ. The V gene end was trimmed by 4 bases and the J gene end by 4 bases; junction bases not matched to a gene: 10. The CDR3 region is CASSPRGTSGSWYEQYF. DNA for the CDR3: TGCGCCAGCAGCCCTCGGGGGACTAGCGGGAGTTGGTACGAGCAGTACTTC. Full variable domain (rest looked up from reference TRBV5-1 and TRBJ2-7): KAGVTQTPRYLIKTRGQQVTLSCSPISGHRSVSWYQQTPGQGLQFLFEYFSETQRNKGNFPGRFSGRQFSNSRSEMNVSTLELGDSALYLCASSPRGTSGSWYEQYFGPGTRLTVT.

This clonotype came up a few times. The chain links TRBV16 to TRBJ1-1; 8 bases fit TRBD1. Per germline, CDR1 KGHSY and CDR2 FQNENV. The CDR3 is 17 residues long. V shed 0 bases, J shed 1 base, and the junction held 7 bases outside the gene matches. The CDR3 DNA is TGTGCCAGCAGCCAATCGTGGGGCAGGGGGCAGAACACTGAAGCTTTCTTT. It encodes CASSQSWGRGQNTEAFF.

V gene TRBV9 combines with J gene TRBJ2-2, with 9 bases aligning to TRBD2. After removal of 4 bases from V and 5 bases from J, the junction contained 12 bases not matched to a gene. The CDR3 has 17 residues. Germline lookup yields CDR1 SGDLS and CDR2 YYNGEE. The CDR3: CASSPGGRVVATGELFF. CDR3 in DNA: TGTGCCAGCAGCCCGGGCGGGAGGGTCGTCGCGACCGGGGAGCTGTTTTTT.

The table lists this clonotype with a few counts. CDR3 sequence reads: CASSAPGRTNTEAFF. Written as DNA, the CDR3 is TGCGCCAGCAGCGCACCGGGACGGACGAACACTGAAGCTTTCTTT. The chain employs TRBV5-1 and TRBJ1-1; a possible D gene is TRBD1 (5 bases). This CDR3 region has 15 residues. From germline, CDR1 is SGHRS and CDR2 YFSETQ. Trimming pared 4 bases from V and 1 base from J, leaving 14 bases between.

This clonotype was seen ten or more times. V usage is TRBV12-3 or TRBV12-4 and J usage is TRBJ1-2; weak D call: TRBD1 (6 bases). Deletions cut 3 bases from V and 0 bases from J, with 8 bases between. This CDR3 has 14 residues. Here the CDR3 reads CASSFDRSNYGYTF. CDR3 nucleotides: TGTGCCAGCAGTTTCGACAGGTCTAACTATGGCTACACCTTC.

A note on this clonotype: A much larger clone lies one base from this, so it may be a read error. The CDR3 DNA sequence: TGTGACTGGAGTGTACTCAGGACGGGCTATGGCTACACCTTC. This translates into CDWSVLRTGYGYTF. This chain links TRBV7-9 with TRBJ1-2, with D unclear. The germline CDR1 and CDR2 sequences are SEHNR and FQNEAQ (reference sequence). This CDR3 has 14 amino acids. Full variable domain (remainder filled in from reference TRBV7-9 and TRBJ1-2): DTGVSQNPRHKITKRGQNVTFRCDPISEHNRLYWYRQTLGQGPEFLTYFQNEAQLEKSRLLSDRFSAERPKGSFSTLEIQRTEQGDSAMYLCDWSVLRTGYGYTFGSGTRLTVV.

This clonotype was observed at least ten times. The rearrangement links TRBV5-1 to TRBJ1-1; TRBD1 is a possible D gene (5 bases). V was cut by 0 bases and J by 1 base, with 10 bases left in between. Germline loops: CDR1 SGHRS, CDR2 YFSETQ. The CDR3 sequence is 15 residues long. CDR3 nucleotide sequence: TGCGCCAGCAGCTTGGATTCGGGGGGGAACACTGAAGCTTTCTTT. Its protein is CASSLDSGGNTEAFF. Using reference TRBV5-1 and TRBJ1-1 for the parts outside the CDR3, the full variable domain is KAGVTQTPRYLIKTRGQQVTLSCSPISGHRSVSWYQQTPGQGLQFLFEYFSETQRNKGNFPGRFSGRQFSNSRSEMNVSTLELGDSALYLCASSLDSGGNTEAFFGQGTRLTVV.

This clonotype was observed many times. The gene calls are TRBV15 and TRBJ1-4, with D uncertain. The CDR3 is 14 residues long. Germline V gene lookup returns CDR1 LNHNV and CDR2 YYDKDF (reference sequence). V was cut by 1 base and J by 4 bases, with 7 bases left in between. The CDR3 bases are TGTGCCACCAGCAGAGGGCGTTTTAATGAAAAACTGTTTTTT. Amino acids: CATSRGRFNEKLFF.

The chain has TRBV7-2 and TRBJ2-1; possibly TRBD2 for D (6 bases). Per the germline V gene, CDR1 is SGHTA and CDR2 is FQGNSA. The germline V and J ends were trimmed by 5 bases and 5 bases, with 13 bases remaining between them. The CDR3 has 14 amino acids. The CDR3 coding sequence is TGTGCCAGCAGCCCTCGGACGGGGGACAATGAGCAGTTCTTC. Amino acids: CASSPRTGDNEQFF.

This clonotype was seen a few times. An end of the junction differs from the germline gene, which may be a read error. The chain couples TRBV6-1 to TRBJ1-1; D gene ambiguous. Germline-derived CDR1 and CDR2 are MNHNS and SASEGT. The CDR3 extends over 13 amino acids. The CDR3, as DNA: TGTGCCAGGAGTGAGGGTATGAACACTGAAGCTTTCTTT. This codes for CARSEGMNTEAFF.

This clonotype came up many times. The gene calls are TRBV28 and TRBJ1-6; D is unclear. Germline V gene sequence: CDR1 MDHEN, CDR2 SYDVKM. The CDR3 extends over 14 amino acids. V lost 5 bases and J 7 bases, leaving 12 bases between the germline ends. In DNA form, the CDR3 reads TGTGCCAGCAGTCCTAGACTTACAAATTCACCCCTCCACTTT. Translation: CASSPRLTNSPLHF.

This chain uses TRBV30 with TRBJ1-4; D is undetermined. This CDR3 has 13 amino acids. CDR1 and CDR2 (germline): GTSNPN, SVGIG (reference sequence). With 4 bases removed from V and 8 bases from J, the gap between germline ends came to 14 bases. In DNA, the CDR3 is TGTGCCTGGAATTCCCTAGGGTTCGAAAAACTGTTTTTT. Its translation: CAWNSLGFEKLFF.

This clonotype was seen only once. This chain connects TRBV18 to TRBJ1-1, with D perhaps TRBD1 (5 bases). CDR3 length: 15 amino acids. CDR1 and CDR2 from the germline V gene are KGHSH and LQKENI. V lost 0 bases to trimming and J lost 4 bases, with 12 bases between them. CDR3 sequence (DNA): TGTGCCAGCTCACCACCCAAGGGACCGAGCACTGAAGCTTTCTTT. It specifies CASSPPKGPSTEAFF.

This clonotype was recorded many times. This sequence joins TRBV7-2 and TRBJ2-7; no definite D call. The germline V gene has CDR1 SGHTA and CDR2 FQGNSA. Trimming stripped 5 bases from V and 3 bases from J, with 17 bases between. The CDR3 sequence is 15 residues long. CDR3 amino acids: CASSPGVQVVYEQYF. The CDR3 nucleotides read TGTGCCAGCAGCCCCGGAGTTCAGGTAGTCTACGAGCAGTACTTC.

The chain links TRBV4-1 to TRBJ1-4, with a possible D match to TRBD1 (6 bases). This CDR3 has 16 amino acids. Germline V gene lookup returns CDR1 MGHRA and CDR2 YSYEKL. V lost 0 bases to trimming and J lost 3 bases, with 11 bases between them. CDR3 amino acids: CASSQERPGANEKLFF. DNA of the CDR3: TGCGCCAGCAGCCAAGAGCGGCCAGGGGCTAATGAAAAACTGTTTTTT.

This clonotype has ten or more counts. This chain connects TRBV29-1 to TRBJ1-2; D might be TRBD1 (5 bases). Germline loops: CDR1 SQVTM, CDR2 ANQGSEA. The germline V and J ends were trimmed by 6 bases and 8 bases, with 16 bases remaining between them. There are 12 residues in the CDR3. CDR3 nucleotide sequence: TGCAGCGTAGCGCAGGGAAGGGAGGGCTACACCTTC. Translating it yields CSVAQGREGYTF.

Ten or more counts support this clonotype. The chain recombines TRBV3-1 with TRBJ1-4, with D possibly being TRBD1 (5 bases). The length of the CDR3 is 14 residues. The germline CDR1 and CDR2 sequences are LGHDT and YNNKEL (reference sequence). Trimming pared 1 base from V and 5 bases from J, leaving 8 bases between. The CDR3 DNA follows: TGTGCCAGCAGCCAAGGACGGGGGAATGAAAAACTGTTTTTT. The encoded protein is CASSQGRGNEKLFF.

With regard to this clonotype: Given a much more abundant clone one base away, this may be a read error. The rearrangement links TRBV27 to TRBJ2-2, with TRBD1 as a possible D gene (6 bases). Germline CDR1 reads MNHEY; CDR2 reads SMNVEV (reference sequence). This CDR3 is built from 14 residues. Trimming took off 5 bases at V and 6 bases at J, with 13 bases between the two ends. CDR3 region: CASSDTTGPGELFF. As DNA, the CDR3 is TGTGCCAGCAGTGACACCACAGGGCCCGGGGAGCTGTTTTTT.

J is TRBJ2-7 and V is TRBV10-3; TRBD2 matches 13 bases. In germline, CDR1 is ENHRY, CDR2 SYGVKD. The CDR3 spans 14 residues. J was trimmed by 5 bases and V by 8 bases; bases with no gene match: 6. DNA of the CDR3: TGTGCCATCCGGACTAGCGGGAGAACGAACGAGCAGTACTTC. It is translated as CAIRTSGRTNEQYF.

V is TRBV7-6 and J is TRBJ2-2; TRBD1 matches at 8 bases. CDR1 and CDR2 from the germline V gene are SGHVS and FNYEAQ. V trimming: 1 base; J trimming: 3 bases; junction bases outside the gene matches: 13. The CDR3 contains 19 residues. The CDR3 sequence is CASSLVVLRGPGDTGELFF. The CDR3 nucleotides read TGTGCCAGCAGCTTAGTTGTCCTCAGGGGGCCGGGGGACACCGGGGAGCTGTTTTTT.

This clonotype was counted only a few times. It may be a read error: a sequence one base away is much more abundant. This chain connects TRBV11-1 to TRBJ2-7, with 7 nucleotides matching TRBD2. CDR3 size: 14 residues. CDR1 and CDR2 (germline): SGHAT, FQDESV (reference sequence). This CDR3 is CANSSPGGRYEQYF. The DNA of the CDR3 is TGTGCCAACAGCTCCCCCGGGGGGAGGTACGAGCAGTACTTC.

In its sample, this clonotype was seen a few times. The CDR3 loop is CASSVGSATMSGYTF. CDR3 DNA sequence: TGTGCCAGCAGCGTAGGCAGCGCTACTATGTCTGGCTACACCTTC. This chain uses TRBV9 with TRBJ1-2, with D unresolved. The CDR3 totals 15 residues. Trimming took off 0 bases at V and 7 bases at J, with 16 bases between the two ends. Germline-derived CDR1 and CDR2 are SGDLS and YYNGEE.

This clonotype has just a few counts. J is TRBJ1-1 and V is TRBV7-9; D remains ambiguous. The CDR3 spans 12 residues. Trimming took 4 bases from V and 8 from J, leaving 11 bases between them. The V gene's germline CDR1 is SEHNR and CDR2 FQNEAQ (reference sequence). The CDR3 reads CASSSPFFEAFF. The CDR3 region has the DNA TGTGCCAGCAGCTCCCCTTTTTTCGAAGCTTTCTTT.

This clonotype turned up a few times. The chain links TRBV29-1 to TRBJ1-3; 7 positions agree with TRBD1. The CDR3 is 13 residues long. CDR1 is SQVTM and CDR2 is ANQGSEA in the germline V gene. V was pared by 7 bases and J by 2 bases, with 5 bases of the junction left unmatched. The CDR3 protein is CSGLQGAGNTIYF. The CDR3, as DNA: TGCAGCGGCCTTCAGGGGGCTGGAAACACCATATATTTT.